The 10 T cell receptor beta chains presented below share a single source sample, sequenced in a study of blood T cell repertoires in COVID-19. Method: immunoSEQ multiplex PCR; TCRdb's copy keeps in-frame clones and lacks some. The table records more than 120,000 clones, roughly 84% of them present only once. Sequenced: peripheral blood. The source is a human donor in a cohort sampled during active COVID-19.

This chain uses TRBV30 with TRBJ2-7; D may be TRBD1 (6 bases). Looked up from germline, CDR1 is GTSNPN and CDR2 is SVGIG (reference sequence). V lost 0 bases to trimming and J lost 6 bases, with 12 bases between them. The CDR3 runs to 13 residues. CDR3 region: CAWSVGGEGEQYV. Here the CDR3 DNA reads TGTGCCTGGAGTGTAGGGGGAGAGGGCGAGCAGTACGTC.

The V gene is TRBV2, the J gene TRBJ1-1; D unresolved. The V end lost 8 bases, the J end lost 0 bases, and 10 bases lay between the germline ends. Per the germline V gene, CDR1 is SNHLY and CDR2 is FYNNEI. CDR3 length: 13 residues. The CDR3, as DNA: TGTGCCAGCGCCCTAGCCCTGAACACTGAAGCTTTCTTT. Its translation: CASALALNTEAFF.

The chain uses TRBV5-1 and TRBJ1-1, with 9 bases lining up with TRBD1. V lost 5 bases and J lost 1; bases outside the gene matches: 6. The V gene's germline CDR1 is SGHRS and CDR2 YFSETQ. CDR3 length equals 15 residues. CDR3 bases: TGCGCCAGCAGACGGACAGGGGAGGGGAACACTGAAGCTTTCTTT. Translation: CASRRTGEGNTEAFF.

This rearrangement joins TRBV5-1 to TRBJ2-2, with a tentative D call TRBD1 (6 bases). Germline assignment: CDR1 SGHRS and CDR2 YFSETQ. V shed 3 bases and J shed 2 bases, with 14 bases lying between them. The CDR3 is 16 residues long. Here the CDR3 DNA reads TGCGCCAGCAGCTCAAGACAGGCCTTAAACACCGGGGAGCTGTTTTTT. Its protein product is CASSSRQALNTGELFF. The full variable domain, in which reference TRBV5-1 and TRBJ2-2 provide the parts outside the CDR3, is KAGVTQTPRYLIKTRGQQVTLSCSPISGHRSVSWYQQTPGQGLQFLFEYFSETQRNKGNFPGRFSGRQFSNSRSEMNVSTLELGDSALYLCASSSRQALNTGELFFGEGSRLTVL.

This chain connects TRBV5-6 to TRBJ2-2; D possibly corresponds to TRBD1 (5 bases). This CDR3 is built from 13 residues. The ends were cut back, 3 bases at V and 4 bases at J, with 7 bases in the middle. The germline CDR1 and CDR2 sequences are SGHDT and YYEEEE. For the CDR3, the DNA is TGTGCCAGCAGCTCTCAGGGCACCGGGGAGCTGTTTTTT. It is translated as CASSSQGTGELFF. The variable domain in full, completed from reference TRBV5-6 and TRBJ2-2, reads DAGVTQSPTHLIKTRGQQVTLRCSPKSGHDTVSWYQQALGQGPQFIFQYYEEEERQRGNFPDRFSGHQFPNYSSELNVNALLLGDSALYLCASSSQGTGELFFGEGSRLTVL.

The chain uses TRBV6-1 and TRBJ2-7; 9 positions agree with TRBD1. This CDR3 is 16 amino acids long. Germline CDR1 reads MNHNS; CDR2 reads SASEGT. V lost 1 base to trimming and J lost 7 bases; unmatched junction nucleotides: 11. The CDR3 DNA sequence: TGTGCCAGCAGTGAAGAGCCCCCGGACAGGGGTCGGGAGCAGTACGTC. Residues: CASSEEPPDRGREQYV.

The CDR3 reads CASSPQTGTDYGYTF. CDR3 nucleotides: TGTGCCAGCTCGCCCCAGACAGGGACCGACTATGGCTACACCTTC. The chain is built from TRBV18 and TRBJ1-2; the match to TRBD1 covers 7 bases. Germline V gene lookup returns CDR1 KGHSH and CDR2 LQKENI. The CDR3 extends over 15 amino acids. With 6 bases clipped from V and 3 bases from J, the junction kept 10 bases outside the gene matches.

The J gene is TRBJ2-1, the V gene TRBV5-6, with 9 positions matching TRBD2. CDR1 and CDR2 (germline): SGHDT, YYEEEE. The CDR3 has 17 residues. Trimming at V came to 4 bases and at J to 3 bases, leaving 11 bases not matched to a gene. In DNA form, the CDR3 reads TGTGCCAGCAGCCGCCTGGTTAGCGGGAGCCACTACAATGAGCAGTTCTTC. Protein: CASSRLVSGSHYNEQFF.

The chain links TRBV29-1 to TRBJ2-7; 8 bases match TRBD1. V shed 6 bases and J 4 bases; nucleotides not matched to a gene: 8. Per germline, CDR1 SQVTM and CDR2 ANQGSEA. This CDR3 comprises 13 residues. CDR3 sequence: CSVRQGLGYEQYF. The CDR3 coding sequence is TGCAGCGTCCGACAGGGGTTGGGATACGAGCAGTACTTC.

The chain joins TRBV19 to TRBJ2-3; D perhaps matches TRBD1 (6 bases). The CDR3 spans 17 residues. In germline, CDR1 is LNHDA, CDR2 SQIVND (reference sequence). The V and J ends lost 5 bases and 1 base respectively, with 19 bases between them. CDR3 sequence (DNA): TGTGCCAGTAGTCAAATAGGTGAGGGGGACGGCACAGATACGCAGTATTTT. Amino acids: CASSQIGEGDGTDTQYF.